The 28 T cell receptor beta chains below all came from one sample that was sequenced in a study of PD-L1 blockade in urothelial cancer. Clones were sequenced by immunoSEQ multiplex PCR, and TCRdb holds only the in-frame ones, with some missing. The top ten hold around 11% of the sample, which has more than 60,000 clones, almost 90% seen once. Time point denoted: peripheral blood 6 weeks after treatment start. The sequencing here drew on PBMCs, taken around atezolizumab (anti-PD-L1) treatment. These receptor sequences come from a man aged 55 to 70 with urothelial cancer.

The chain combines TRBV6-1 with TRBJ1-2, with D unclear. Trimming stripped 4 bases from V and 13 bases from J, with 28 bases between. The CDR3 is 16 amino acids. CDR1 and CDR2 from the germline V gene are MNHNS and SASEGT. CDR3 in amino acids: CASSGPPRDGEVIGTF. CDR3 nucleotides: TGTGCCAGCAGTGGGCCCCCCAGAGACGGAGAAGTAATAGGCACCTTC.

The chain joins TRBV11-3 to TRBJ2-1; D may be TRBD2 (5 bases). V was cut by 4 bases and J by 2 bases, with 12 bases left in between. There are 15 residues in the CDR3. Per germline, CDR1 SGHNT and CDR2 YENEEA. The CDR3 reads CASSYETGTYNEQFF. As DNA, the CDR3 is TGTGCCAGCAGCTACGAGACGGGGACCTACAATGAGCAGTTCTTC.

J is TRBJ2-7 and V is TRBV5-1; TRBD1 matches 10 bases. There are 17 residues in the CDR3. From germline, CDR1 is SGHRS and CDR2 YFSETQ. V was clipped by 0 bases and J by 5 bases; unmatched bases: 11. The CDR3 region is CASSLALHRDRGDEQYF. The CDR3 DNA is TGCGCCAGCAGCTTGGCACTTCACCGGGACAGGGGCGACGAGCAGTACTTC.

The V gene is TRBV11-3, the J gene TRBJ1-5; 8 nucleotides align to TRBD1. V shed 5 bases, J shed 6 bases, and the junction held 6 bases outside the gene matches. Germline CDR1 is SGHNT and CDR2 is YENEEA. This CDR3 has 14 amino acids. CDR3 amino acids: CASSPGGGGQPQHF. Written as DNA, the CDR3 is TGTGCCAGCAGCCCAGGGGGCGGTGGTCAGCCCCAGCATTTT.

The rearrangement uses TRBV7-6 and TRBJ2-5; D is uncertain. Trimming stripped 8 bases from V and 0 bases from J, with 16 bases between. Germline V gene data show CDR1 as SGHVS and CDR2 as FNYEAQ. The CDR3 is 15 amino acids. The DNA for the CDR3 is TGTGCCAGCCGAAGGCGAGCCGGGTACCAAGAGACCCAGTACTTC. Its translation: CASRRRAGYQETQYF.

This chain uses TRBV6-5 with TRBJ2-7, with TRBD2 matching 7 bases. Germline V gene sequence: CDR1 MNHEY, CDR2 SVGAGI. The CDR3 is made up of 15 amino acids. Germline trimming cut 6 bases from V and 0 bases from J; bases unmatched to any gene: 8. In nucleotides, the CDR3 is TGTGCCAGCAGGGATATGGGACTAAACTCCTACGAGCAGTACTTC. Protein: CASRDMGLNSYEQYF.

The V and J genes are TRBV18 and TRBJ2-1; TRBD1 matches at 7 bases. The germline V gene has CDR1 KGHSH and CDR2 LQKENI. This CDR3 spans 14 amino acids. With 6 bases clipped from V and 8 bases from J, the junction kept 10 bases outside the gene matches. The CDR3 spells CASSPRTGLHEQFF. The CDR3, as DNA: TGTGCCAGCTCTCCCAGGACAGGACTGCATGAGCAGTTCTTC.

The chain is built from TRBV7-9 and TRBJ1-2, with TRBD1 matching 7 bases. V lost 7 bases, J lost 0 bases, and 17 bases stayed unmatched. This CDR3 comprises 18 residues. The germline gives CDR1 SEHNR, CDR2 FQNEAQ (reference sequence). CDR3 loop: CASKKLAATGNTNYGYTF. As DNA, the CDR3 is TGTGCCAGCAAAAAGCTCGCGGCGACAGGGAATACTAACTATGGCTACACCTTC. The full variable domain, in which reference TRBV7-9 and TRBJ1-2 provide the parts outside the CDR3, is DTGVSQNPRHKITKRGQNVTFRCDPISEHNRLYWYRQTLGQGPEFLTYFQNEAQLEKSRLLSDRFSAERPKGSFSTLEIQRTEQGDSAMYLCASKKLAATGNTNYGYTFGSGTRLTVV.

This chain uses TRBV2 with TRBJ2-7; D is unresolved. V was pared by 8 bases and J by 2 bases, with 10 bases between. Germline V lookup: CDR1 SNHLY, CDR2 FYNNEI. CDR3 length equals 12 residues. CDR3 sequence reads: CASRQAPYEQYF. The CDR3, as DNA: TGTGCCAGCCGGCAGGCCCCCTACGAGCAGTACTTC.

V usage is TRBV29-1 and J usage is TRBJ1-2; 7 bases align to TRBD1. The V segment lost 3 bases and the J segment 4 bases; nucleotides outside the gene matches: 5. Germline-derived CDR1 and CDR2 are SQVTM and ANQGSEA. CDR3 size: 13 residues. CDR3 DNA sequence: TGCAGCGTTGACATAACAGGGGTCTATGGCTACACCTTC. It specifies CSVDITGVYGYTF.

V gene TRBV30 combines with J gene TRBJ2-7; 14 nucleotides agree with TRBD2. The germline V gene encodes CDR1 GTSNPN and CDR2 SVGIG (reference sequence). The V gene end was trimmed by 7 bases and the J gene end by 4 bases; junction bases not matched to a gene: 15. The CDR3 spans 17 residues. The CDR3 region is CASSHGTSGRQGYEQYF. The CDR3 DNA sequence: TGTGCCTCCTCCCATGGGACTAGCGGGAGACAAGGATACGAGCAGTACTTC.

Only a few counts were recorded for this clone. The same CDR3 also results from other DNA sequences found in this sample. The rearrangement joins TRBV27 to TRBJ1-5, with D possibly being TRBD1 (5 bases). This CDR3 comprises 14 residues. V was trimmed by 5 bases and J by 1 base, leaving 9 bases between them. Per the germline V gene, CDR1 is MNHEY and CDR2 is SMNVEV (reference sequence). The CDR3 region is CASSGGGSNQPQHF. In DNA, the CDR3 is TGTGCCAGCAGTGGGGGGGGAAGCAATCAGCCCCAGCATTTT.

The gene calls are TRBV7-2 and TRBJ1-3, with a tentative D call TRBD1 (5 bases). The CDR3 is 16 amino acids. Deletions cut 2 bases from V and 3 bases from J, with 14 bases between. CDR1 and CDR2 (germline): SGHTA, FQGNSA. The CDR3 DNA sequence: TGTGCCAGCAGCTTAACGGTTCGGCAGGGTGGAAACACCATATATTTT. This translates into CASSLTVRQGGNTIYF.

The chain joins TRBV5-1 to TRBJ2-2; D may be TRBD1 (6 bases). The germline CDR1 and CDR2 sequences are SGHRS and YFSETQ. This CDR3 spans 15 amino acids. Trimming pared 6 bases from V and 2 bases from J, leaving 14 bases between. The CDR3 here is CASTLSGQNTGELFF. The CDR3 DNA sequence: TGCGCCAGCACCCTGTCGGGACAAAACACCGGGGAGCTGTTTTTT.

V gene TRBV7-8 combines with J gene TRBJ1-5; maybe TRBD1 (5 bases). This CDR3 has 18 residues. Deletions cut 5 bases from V and 1 base from J, with 21 bases between. CDR1 is SGHVS and CDR2 is FQNEAQ in the germline V gene. The CDR3: CASSPMGGLLPSNQPQHF. The CDR3 DNA reads as TGTGCCAGCAGCCCGATGGGGGGTTTATTACCAAGCAATCAGCCCCAGCATTTT.

CDR3 nucleotides: TGCGCCAGCAGCACGAGACTAGCGGGAGGGCCGGAGCAGTTCTTC. Amino acids: CASSTRLAGGPEQFF. The chain combines TRBV5-1 with TRBJ2-1, with 14 nucleotides matching TRBD2. The J segment lost 10 bases and the V segment lost 4 bases, leaving 7 bases of the junction unmatched. Looked up from germline, CDR1 is SGHRS and CDR2 is YFSETQ. The CDR3 length is 15 residues.

This sequence joins TRBV11-2 and TRBJ1-4; 10 bases are a match to TRBD1. Looked up from germline, CDR1 is SGHAT and CDR2 is FQNNGV. With 0 bases clipped from V and 6 bases from J, the junction kept 4 bases outside the gene matches. The CDR3 sequence is 16 residues long. CDR3 DNA: TGTGCCAGCAGCTTAGATGGGGGACAGGGGTATGAAAAACTGTTTTTT. This encodes CASSLDGGQGYEKLFF.

The V and J genes are TRBV7-2 and TRBJ1-1; D ambiguous. Germline loops: CDR1 SGHTA, CDR2 FQGNSA. Trimming left V 4 bases short and J 5 bases short, with 14 bases between. This CDR3 contains 14 residues. Here the CDR3 reads CASSSPSWRTEAFF. Written as DNA, the CDR3 is TGTGCCAGCAGCTCTCCCTCTTGGAGGACTGAAGCTTTCTTT.

V is TRBV29-1 and J is TRBJ2-1, with 12 bases that match TRBD2. V lost 8 bases and J lost 4; bases outside the gene matches: 6. Germline V gene lookup returns CDR1 SQVTM and CDR2 ANQGSEA. CDR3 length equals 14 residues. CDR3: CSSGGTSGYNEQFF. The CDR3 DNA reads TGCAGCTCTGGGGGGACTAGCGGGTACAATGAGCAGTTCTTC.

The chain links TRBV21-1 to TRBJ1-2. TRBV21-1 is noted as a pseudogene. There are 13 residues in the CDR3. The CDR3 is CASSISPSGGYTF. The CDR3, as DNA: TGTGCCAGCAGCATCTCACCCAGCGGTGGCTACACCTTC.

This clone appeared a few times. This chain uses TRBV11-3 with TRBJ1-4, with D perhaps matching TRBD1 (5 bases). Germline V lookup: CDR1 SGHNT, CDR2 YENEEA. This CDR3 region has 12 residues. V shed 5 bases and J shed 14 bases, with 15 bases lying between them. The CDR3 loop reads CASSADRRGLFF. DNA of the CDR3: TGTGCCAGCAGCGCAGACCGTCGGGGGCTGTTTTTT.

The CDR3 coding sequence is TGTGCCAGCAGTGACCTTTTAGGACACCAAGTAGCCAAAAACATTCAGTACTTC. It yields the protein CASSDLLGHQVAKNIQYF. This chain joins TRBV6-1 and TRBJ2-4; weak D call: TRBD1 (5 bases). Trimming stripped 3 bases from V and 0 bases from J, with 18 bases between. The CDR3 covers 18 residues. Germline CDR1 MNHNS, CDR2 SASEGT.

The genes are TRBV7-2 and TRBJ2-5; 10 bases are shared with TRBD2. The CDR3 is made up of 15 amino acids. CDR1 SGHTA and CDR2 FQGNSA come from the germline V gene. V was clipped by 5 bases and J by 4 bases; unmatched bases: 7. CDR3 in amino acids: CASSAGLAGVETQYF. Here the CDR3 DNA reads TGTGCCAGCAGCGCCGGGCTAGCGGGAGTAGAGACCCAGTACTTC.

This clone was counted once. CDR3 coding DNA: TGTGCCAGCAGCTCTGCCCGGGTGACAGGCAGAAACTACGAGCAGTACTTC. Amino acid sequence: CASSSARVTGRNYEQYF. The chain has TRBV5-5 and TRBJ2-7; D perhaps matches TRBD1 (6 bases). The V end was cut by 3 bases, the J end by 3 bases, with 22 bases between. CDR3 size: 17 residues. Germline loops: CDR1 SGHKS, CDR2 YYEKEE (reference sequence).

This chain uses TRBV30 with TRBJ1-5, with D possibly matching TRBD1 (6 bases). CDR3 length: 16 amino acids. Germline CDR1 GTSNPN, CDR2 SVGIG (reference sequence). The V end was cut by 5 bases, the J end by 6 bases, with 23 bases between. The CDR3 spells CAWATGTPIWGQPQHF. CDR3 bases: TGTGCCTGGGCCACCGGGACACCAATATGGGGTCAGCCCCAGCATTTT.

This clone turned up a few times. The V call is TRBV6-6, the J call TRBJ1-3; D is unclear. The CDR3 is 14 residues long. Germline-derived CDR1 and CDR2 are MNHNY and SVGAGI (reference sequence). Trimming cost V 2 bases and J 4 bases, with 9 bases left between them. The CDR3 DNA reads as TGTGCCAGCAGTTACCAGATTAAAGGAAACACCATATATTTT. Amino acids: CASSYQIKGNTIYF.

This clone was counted once. The V call is TRBV4-2, the J call TRBJ2-7; TRBD1 might be the D (6 bases). V was shortened by 1 base and J by 2 bases, with 18 bases between the two germline ends. Germline values: CDR1 LGHNA, CDR2 YNFKEQ. This CDR3 has 17 amino acids. CDR3 sequence: CASSQAGYGQYTYEQYF. CDR3 DNA: TGTGCCAGCAGCCAAGCGGGGTACGGACAGTACACCTACGAGCAGTACTTC.

This chain connects TRBV28 to TRBJ2-5, with D perhaps TRBD2 (5 bases). CDR3 length: 13 amino acids. Trimming shortened V by 6 bases and J by 2 bases, and 10 bases separated the two germline ends. Germline assignment: CDR1 MDHEN and CDR2 SYDVKM. The CDR3 region has the DNA TGTGCCAGCAGGTGGACGGGACAAGAGACCCAGTACTTC. It specifies CASRWTGQETQYF.